These 32 T cell receptor beta chains share one sample of origin, sequenced in a study of cytomegalovirus exposure and HLA in healthy donors. It was with 60 Vbeta and 13 Jbeta primers that the PCR ran. TCRdb's table, derived via immunoSEQ multiplex PCR, lists solely in-frame clones and lacks some. Among 150,000 to 200,000 clones listed, 75% to 85% were seen once. Sequencing input: PBMCs. The source is a woman aged 55 to 70 in good health and CMV-seropositive.

This sequence joins TRBV5-4 and TRBJ1-4, with 8 bases aligning to TRBD1. This CDR3 contains 16 residues. The V segment lost 3 bases and the J segment 6 bases; nucleotides outside the gene matches: 10. Germline V CDR1 and CDR2: SGHNT, YYREEE (reference sequence). CDR3 amino acids: CASSSETLQGDEKLFF. CDR3 DNA: TGTGCCAGCAGCTCCGAAACCCTACAGGGGGATGAAAAACTGTTTTTT.

The chain uses TRBV27 and TRBJ2-7, with D possibly being TRBD1 (5 bases). Trimming removed 4 bases at V and 2 bases at J, with 12 bases between. This CDR3 is built from 14 residues. Germline CDR1 is MNHEY and CDR2 is SMNVEV (reference sequence). The DNA for the CDR3 is TGTGCCAGCAGTTCTGGGCAGACAGCCTACGAGCAGTACTTC. This encodes CASSSGQTAYEQYF.

The genes are TRBV28 and TRBJ1-6; D is ambiguous. V gave up 10 bases and J gave up 0 bases, with 7 bases separating them. The CDR3 spans 13 residues. Germline V lookup: CDR1 MDHEN, CDR2 SYDVKM. In nucleotides, the CDR3 is TGTGCCACGGGGAGCTCCTATAATTCACCCCTCCACTTT. Encoded protein: CATGSSYNSPLHF.

The rearrangement joins TRBV9 to TRBJ2-5, with 14 positions matching TRBD2. This CDR3 has 15 amino acids. Unmatched junction bases numbered 4, after V lost 6 bases and J lost 3 bases. Germline CDR1 SGDLS, CDR2 YYNGEE. The CDR3 DNA reads TGTGCCAGCACCCCGGGACTAGCGGGAGAAGAGACCCAGTACTTC. It yields the protein CASTPGLAGEETQYF.

The chain has TRBV6-1 and TRBJ1-5, with 8 nucleotides matching TRBD1. V lost 4 bases to trimming and J lost 12 bases; unmatched junction nucleotides: 5. The CDR3 runs 12 residues. Germline CDR1 and CDR2: MNHNS and SASEGT. In nucleotides, the CDR3 is TGTGCCAGCAGTGGGAGTGGGACAGGCCAGCATTTT. Residues: CASSGSGTGQHF.

This clone occurred a few times. The chain links TRBV12-5 to TRBJ1-1, with TRBD1 identical over 7 bases. CDR1 and CDR2 from the germline V gene are LGHNT and FRNRAP. The CDR3 spans 14 residues. V dropped 6 bases and J dropped 0; count of bases not matched to a gene: 4. CDR3: CASGVGQLNTEAFF. In nucleotides, the CDR3 is TGTGCTAGTGGAGTGGGACAGCTGAACACTGAAGCTTTCTTT.

The V gene is TRBV7-3, the J gene TRBJ2-2, with 7 bases aligning to TRBD1. Per the germline V gene, CDR1 is SGHTA and CDR2 is FQGTGA. The trim removed 5 bases at V and 2 bases at J, leaving 8 bases unmatched. The CDR3 has 16 residues. The CDR3 loop is CASSRRTGGNTGELFF. CDR3 nucleotides: TGTGCCAGCAGCCGGAGGACAGGAGGAAACACCGGGGAGCTGTTTTTT.

The chain combines TRBV25-1 with TRBJ1-4; D might be TRBD1 (5 bases). Germline V gives CDR1 MGHDK, CDR2 SYGVNS. The V end lost 3 bases, the J end lost 8 bases, and 7 bases lay between the germline ends. The CDR3 has 12 residues. Here the CDR3 DNA reads TGTGCCAGCAGTGATTGGGGCGAAAAACTGTTTTTT. It yields the protein CASSDWGEKLFF.

CDR3 protein: CASSPGGAQPQHF. The CDR3 DNA is TGTGCCAGCAGCCCTGGGGGGGCCCAGCCCCAGCATTTT. V and J are TRBV7-9 and TRBJ1-5, with a tentative D call TRBD1 (6 bases). Deletions cut 5 bases from V and 7 bases from J, with 12 bases between. CDR1 is SEHNR and CDR2 is FQNEAQ in the germline V gene (reference sequence). The CDR3 has 13 amino acids.

This rearrangement joins TRBV11-1 to TRBJ2-3; D possibly corresponds to TRBD2 (6 bases). V was shortened by 2 bases and J by 3 bases, with 9 bases between the two germline ends. The CDR3 length is 14 residues. Per germline, CDR1 SGHAT and CDR2 FQDESV (reference sequence). This CDR3 is CASSLSAGTDTQYF. The CDR3 region has the DNA TGTGCCAGCAGCTTAAGTGCGGGAACAGATACGCAGTATTTT.

On this clone itself: The junction does not match germline at one end; this may be a read error. The J gene is TRBJ2-6, the V gene TRBV27; TRBD1 is a possible D gene (5 bases). Germline values: CDR1 MNHEY, CDR2 SMNVEV (reference sequence). This CDR3 has 15 residues. CDR3 region: CASSLRGIGANGLTF. In DNA, the CDR3 is TGTGCCAGCAGTTTACGTGGAATTGGGGCCAACGGCCTGACTTTC.

The rearrangement uses TRBV18 and TRBJ2-7; 8 nucleotides agree with TRBD1. This CDR3 region has 15 residues. CDR1 is KGHSH and CDR2 is LQKENI in the germline V gene. V lost 3 bases and J lost 5; bases outside the gene matches: 9. The CDR3, as DNA: TGTGCCAGCTCACCGTCCAGGGGGACAGGCAACGAGCAGTACTTC. Residues: CASSPSRGTGNEQYF.

The genes are TRBV27 and TRBJ1-6; unclear D gene. The CDR3 loop spans 15 amino acids. Germline loops: CDR1 MNHEY, CDR2 SMNVEV (reference sequence). The V gene lost 1 base and the J gene lost 6 bases, with 10 bases spanning the gap. CDR3 sequence: CASSLYTQVNSPLHF. CDR3 DNA sequence: TGTGCCAGCAGTTTATATACCCAGGTTAATTCACCCCTCCACTTT.

The DNA of the CDR3 is TGTGCCAGCAGCTCTTACAGGGGCTACGAGCAGTACTTC. It is translated as CASSSYRGYEQYF. This chain joins TRBV5-5 and TRBJ2-7, with 7 nucleotides matching TRBD1. Germline V gene data show CDR1 as SGHKS and CDR2 as YYEKEE (reference sequence). V dropped 3 bases and J dropped 3; count of bases not matched to a gene: 3. The CDR3 spans 13 residues.

V usage is TRBV27 and J usage is TRBJ2-7; 8 positions match TRBD1. CDR3 length: 14 amino acids. The germline V gene encodes CDR1 MNHEY and CDR2 SMNVEV (reference sequence). V was clipped by 4 bases and J by 3 bases; unmatched bases: 5. The CDR3 protein is CASSYSTGGYEQYF. The CDR3 DNA reads as TGTGCCAGCAGTTACTCCACAGGGGGCTACGAGCAGTACTTC.

The chain links TRBV29-1 to TRBJ2-5; 8 bases agree with TRBD1. The CDR3 totals 12 residues. V shed 3 bases, J shed 7 bases, and the junction held 4 bases outside the gene matches. CDR1 and CDR2 (germline): SQVTM, ANQGSEA. For the CDR3, the DNA is TGCAGCGTTGAGGACAGGGAAACGACCCAGTACTTC. Its translation is CSVEDRETTQYF.

The chain links TRBV7-8 to TRBJ2-2; possibly TRBD2 for D (7 bases). The CDR3 is made up of 16 amino acids. V lost 5 bases, J lost 6 bases, and 19 bases lay in between. Germline values: CDR1 SGHVS, CDR2 FQNEAQ. Here the CDR3 reads CASSEGGAAQPGELFF. Written as DNA, the CDR3 is TGTGCCAGCAGCGAGGGGGGGGCGGCGCAACCCGGGGAGCTGTTTTTT. The full variable domain, rest sourced from reference TRBV7-8 and TRBJ2-2, is GAGVSQSPRYKVAKRGQDVALRCDPISGHVSLFWYQQALGQGPEFLTYFQNEAQLDKSGLPSDRFFAERPEGSVSTLKIQRTQQEDSAVYLCASSEGGAAQPGELFFGEGSRLTVL.

The rearrangement joins TRBV9 to TRBJ2-7; 7 bases are shared with TRBD2. In germline, CDR1 is SGDLS, CDR2 YYNGEE. This CDR3 has 16 amino acids. With 0 bases clipped from V and 2 bases from J, the junction kept 8 bases outside the gene matches. The CDR3 spells CASSVGGSSGAYEQYF. For the CDR3, the DNA is TGTGCCAGCAGCGTAGGAGGATCTAGCGGTGCCTACGAGCAGTACTTC. Looking up the rest from reference TRBV9 and TRBJ2-7 gives the full variable domain: DSGVTQTPKHLITATGQRVTLRCSPRSGDLSVYWYQQSLDQGLQFLIQYYNGEERAKGNILERFSAQQFPDLHSELNLSSLELGDSALYFCASSVGGSSGAYEQYFGPGTRLTVT.

The V gene is TRBV10-3, the J gene TRBJ2-1; 8 bases map to TRBD1. Germline lookup yields CDR1 ENHRY and CDR2 SYGVKD. The J segment lost 10 bases and the V segment lost 7 bases, leaving 6 bases of the junction unmatched. This CDR3 has 12 amino acids. CDR3 in amino acids: CAITGQGNEQFF. The CDR3 coding sequence is TGTGCCATCACTGGACAGGGCAACGAGCAGTTCTTC.

The rearrangement links TRBV15 to TRBJ2-1; 10 bases match TRBD2. CDR1 is LNHNV and CDR2 is YYDKDF in the germline V gene (reference sequence). This CDR3 has 16 amino acids. J gave up 1 base and V 4 bases, and 4 bases lay outside the gene matches. Here the CDR3 reads CATSKRTSGSYNEQFF. In nucleotides, the CDR3 is TGTGCCACCAGCAAAAGGACTAGCGGTTCCTACAATGAGCAGTTCTTC. The entire variable domain, with the rest obtained from reference TRBV15 and TRBJ2-1, is as follows: DAMVIQNPRYQVTQFGKPVTLSCSQTLNHNVMYWYQQKSSQAPKLLFHYYDKDFNNEADTPDNFQSRRPNTSFCFLDIRSPGLGDTAMYLCATSKRTSGSYNEQFFGPGTRLTVL.

The V gene is TRBV5-6, the J gene TRBJ2-5; D is perhaps TRBD2 (6 bases). The CDR3 extends over 11 amino acids. Germline V gene sequence: CDR1 SGHDT, CDR2 YYEEEE. Trimming shortened V by 0 bases and J by 13 bases, and 10 bases separated the two germline ends. The CDR3, as DNA: TGTGCCAGCAGCTTGGGGAGGGCAAGGTACTTC. This gives the protein CASSLGRARYF.

The chain uses TRBV5-1 and TRBJ1-6; maybe TRBD1 (6 bases). Trimming cost V 1 base and J 9 bases, with 8 bases left between them. Germline values: CDR1 SGHRS, CDR2 YFSETQ. The CDR3 contains 13 residues. The CDR3 DNA reads TGCGCCAGCAGCTTGATACAGGGTTCACCCCTCCACTTT. Translation gives CASSLIQGSPLHF. The whole variable domain, remainder taken from reference TRBV5-1 and TRBJ1-6, is KAGVTQTPRYLIKTRGQQVTLSCSPISGHRSVSWYQQTPGQGLQFLFEYFSETQRNKGNFPGRFSGRQFSNSRSEMNVSTLELGDSALYLCASSLIQGSPLHFGNGTRLTVT.

The J gene is TRBJ2-7, the V gene TRBV29-1; TRBD1 might be the D (6 bases). V lost 7 bases and J 3 bases, leaving 16 bases between the germline ends. The V gene's germline CDR1 is SQVTM and CDR2 ANQGSEA. The CDR3 is 13 residues long. Here the CDR3 DNA reads TGCAGCGCCACAGGGTGGGGTCACTACGAGCAGTACTTC. Protein: CSATGWGHYEQYF.

This rearrangement joins TRBV9 to TRBJ2-3; D may be TRBD2 (7 bases). The V end lost 4 bases, the J end lost 6 bases, and 27 bases lay between the germline ends. The CDR3 is 18 residues long. Germline CDR1 is SGDLS and CDR2 is YYNGEE. This CDR3 reads CASSPSQFAGGAFDTQYF. CDR3 nucleotides: TGTGCCAGCAGCCCGAGTCAGTTTGCTGGGGGGGCTTTTGATACGCAGTATTTT. Combining the CDR3 with reference TRBV9 and TRBJ2-3 gives the whole variable domain DSGVTQTPKHLITATGQRVTLRCSPRSGDLSVYWYQQSLDQGLQFLIQYYNGEERAKGNILERFSAQQFPDLHSELNLSSLELGDSALYFCASSPSQFAGGAFDTQYFGPGTRLTVL.

V and J are TRBV27 and TRBJ1-5; D is possibly TRBD1 (5 bases). This CDR3 is built from 18 residues. V lost 3 bases to trimming and J lost 2 bases, with 20 bases between them. Germline CDR1 is MNHEY and CDR2 is SMNVEV (reference sequence). The DNA for the CDR3 is TGTGCCAGCAGTTTCCTATACCGCCTACAAGGGGGCAATCAGCCCCAGCATTTT. Protein product: CASSFLYRLQGGNQPQHF.

The rearrangement links TRBV23-1 to TRBJ2-7; 7 nucleotides match TRBD1. TRBV23-1 falls under the ORF class, with uncertain function. J gave up 6 bases and V 1 base, and 12 bases lay outside the gene matches. The CDR3 has 16 amino acids. The CDR3 bases are TGCGCCAGCAGTCAATTCACCCGGGACAGCCCTTCCGAGCAGTACTTC. The encoded protein is CASSQFTRDSPSEQYF.

This chain links TRBV6-5 with TRBJ1-5, with D possibly matching TRBD1 (5 bases). Trimming pared 3 bases from V and 12 bases from J, leaving 9 bases between. Germline CDR1 is MNHEY and CDR2 is SVGAGI. The CDR3 extends over 11 amino acids. The CDR3 loop reads CASSYKGVQHF. The CDR3 nucleotides read TGTGCCAGCAGTTATAAAGGGGTCCAGCATTTT.

The chain links TRBV19 to TRBJ2-7; D is unresolved. The germline gives CDR1 LNHDA, CDR2 SQIVND (reference sequence). This CDR3 is built from 11 residues. V was pared by 1 base and J by 6 bases, with 4 bases between. This CDR3 reads CASSIGSEQYF. Written as DNA, the CDR3 is TGTGCCAGTAGTATAGGGAGCGAGCAGTACTTC.

The chain combines TRBV9 with TRBJ1-1; TRBD1 aligns across 7 bases. CDR1 and CDR2 (germline): SGDLS, YYNGEE. Trimming removed 5 bases from V and 3 bases from J; junction bases left unmatched: 13. The CDR3 sequence is 16 residues long. CDR3 DNA sequence: TGTGCCAGCAGTCCTCCATTACAGGGGACTCACACTGAAGCTTTCTTT. The encoded protein is CASSPPLQGTHTEAFF.

The genes are TRBV5-1 and TRBJ2-3, with D maybe TRBD2 (5 bases). From germline, CDR1 is SGHRS and CDR2 YFSETQ. The CDR3 runs 15 residues. Trimming shortened V by 0 bases and J by 3 bases, and 11 bases separated the two germline ends. CDR3 amino acids: CASSLVEGVTDTQYF. CDR3 DNA sequence: TGCGCCAGCAGCTTGGTAGAGGGTGTGACAGATACGCAGTATTTT.

The chain has TRBV7-9 and TRBJ2-7, with TRBD2 matching 14 bases. CDR1 SEHNR and CDR2 FQNEAQ come from the germline V gene (reference sequence). Trimming removed 6 bases from V and 5 bases from J; junction bases left unmatched: 6. This CDR3 is 15 amino acids long. The CDR3 sequence is CASSSPGLAGDEQYF. The CDR3 DNA reads as TGTGCCAGCAGTTCTCCGGGACTAGCGGGGGACGAGCAGTACTTC.

This chain links TRBV7-2 with TRBJ2-3; D gene unclear. The CDR3 spans 13 residues. Germline V CDR1 and CDR2: SGHTA, FQGNSA. Trimming cost V 3 bases and J 5 bases, with 9 bases left between them. Here the CDR3 reads CASSFNRGDTQYF. In DNA, the CDR3 is TGTGCCAGCAGCTTTAATCGCGGAGATACGCAGTATTTT.